This T cell receptor beta chain comes out of a study of cytomegalovirus exposure and HLA in healthy donors. The wider study: The Caucasian-associated ancestry cluster contained more than 75% of the 300 to 400 genotyped donors.

The V gene end was trimmed by 4 bases and the J gene end by 4 bases; junction bases not matched to a gene: 6. This CDR3 spans 15 amino acids. Germline CDR1 reads SGHRS; CDR2 reads YFSETQ. The PCR contained 60 Vbeta and 13 Jbeta primers. Profiling relied on immunoSEQ multiplex PCR, and the TCRdb table lists in-frame clones only, not all of them. The data show roughly 150,000 clones, with 81% seen just once and approximately 1.3% held by the top ten. The receptor comes from a man aged 50 to 59 in good health and CMV-seropositive. The rearrangement uses TRBV5-1 and TRBJ2-7; the match to TRBD1 covers 12 bases. Input material: PBMCs. The CDR3 region has the DNA TGCGCCAGCAGCCGGACGGGACAGGGGGCGTACGAGCAGTACTTC. Translation gives CASSRTGQGAYEQYF.